The sequence of this T cell receptor beta chain was determined in a study of blood T cells in healthy people across ages. A sample-barcoded 5' primer and a J-beta primer mix were used in a second PCR of roughly 7 to 11 cycles. TCRdb analysed the 5' RACE reads with MiXCR anew, one entry per CDR3 protein. The table shows more than 800,000 distinct CDR3 sequences, with under 45% occurring only once. This clonotype has a handful of counts. This TCR came from a woman aged 60-70 years in good health. Sequencing was done on a sample of blood.

CDR3 in DNA: TGCAGCGTTGAATCAGGGGGAGACAAAAACATTCAGTACTTC. It is translated as CSVESGGDKNIQYF. J is TRBJ2-4 and V is TRBV29-1; 7 bases are a match to TRBD1. CDR3 length equals 14 residues. CDR1 and CDR2 (germline): SQVTM, ANQGSEA. The V gene end was trimmed by 2 bases and the J gene end by 3 bases; junction bases not matched to a gene: 4.